These 10 T cell receptor beta chains originate from one sample sequenced in a study of blood T cell repertoires in COVID-19. The table came from immunoSEQ multiplex PCR; TCRdb's copy has only in-frame clones and leaves some out. The sample lists a few hundred thousand clones; approximately 90% were seen once. Sample: PBMCs or T cells enriched from blood (not recorded which). The receptor source for this set is a woman aged 18-29 years who had recovered from COVID-19.

This rearrangement joins TRBV28 to TRBJ2-2; 7 bases map to TRBD1. CDR1 and CDR2 (germline): MDHEN, SYDVKM. The V and J ends lost 7 bases and 8 bases, in that order; junction bases with no gene match: 10. This CDR3 is 14 amino acids long. The CDR3 coding sequence is TGTGCCAGCACCCTCGGACAGGAGAAAGGGGAGCTGTTTTTT. Translating gives CASTLGQEKGELFF.

The chain is built from TRBV3-1 (or the pseudogene TRBV3-2) and TRBJ1-1, with D unclear. V lost 4 bases, J lost 2 bases, and 8 bases lay in between. The CDR3 spans 13 residues. Germline CDR1 and CDR2: LGHDT and YNNKEL (reference sequence). CDR3 region: CASSPRLNTEAFF. CDR3 nucleotide sequence: TGTGCCAGCAGCCCCCGTTTAAACACTGAAGCTTTCTTT.

V gene TRBV10-3 combines with J gene TRBJ1-2, with TRBD1 matching 11 bases. Trimming took 3 bases from V and 4 from J; bases not matched to a gene: 7. Germline V CDR1 and CDR2: ENHRY, SYGVKD. The CDR3 contains 16 residues. Here the CDR3 reads CAISDPRTGGSYGYTF. The CDR3 DNA sequence: TGTGCCATCAGTGATCCGAGGACAGGGGGCAGCTATGGCTACACCTTC.

V is TRBV5-1 and J is TRBJ1-2; D is possibly TRBD1 (6 bases). In germline, CDR1 is SGHRS, CDR2 YFSETQ. The CDR3 length is 14 residues. Trimming cost V 0 bases and J 6 bases, with 12 bases left between them. The DNA for the CDR3 is TGCGCCAGCAGCTTGGCCCCAGGGGCTGATGGCTACACCTTC. Protein product: CASSLAPGADGYTF. The entire variable domain, with the rest obtained from reference TRBV5-1 and TRBJ1-2, is as follows: KAGVTQTPRYLIKTRGQQVTLSCSPISGHRSVSWYQQTPGQGLQFLFEYFSETQRNKGNFPGRFSGRQFSNSRSEMNVSTLELGDSALYLCASSLAPGADGYTFGSGTRLTVV.

The CDR3 coding sequence is TGTGCCAGCAGCCTAGACAATGAGCAGTTCTTC. Translation gives CASSLDNEQFF. The chain combines TRBV5-6 with TRBJ2-1; D is undetermined. This CDR3 is 11 amino acids long. V was clipped by 4 bases and J by 5 bases, with 4 bases between them. CDR1 is SGHDT and CDR2 is YYEEEE in the germline V gene. Full variable domain (outside the CDR3, taken from reference TRBV5-6 and TRBJ2-1): DAGVTQSPTHLIKTRGQQVTLRCSPKSGHDTVSWYQQALGQGPQFIFQYYEEEERQRGNFPDRFSGHQFPNYSSELNVNALLLGDSALYLCASSLDNEQFFGPGTRLTVL.

This clone has just one count. The chain uses TRBV6-5 and TRBJ2-7; 12 bases are shared with TRBD1. This CDR3 spans 14 amino acids. The germline gives CDR1 MNHEY, CDR2 SVGAGI. V dropped 2 bases and J dropped 6; count of bases not matched to a gene: 2. The CDR3 DNA reads as TGTGCCAGCAGTTACCTGGGACAGGGGGCCGAGCAGTACTTC. This gives the protein CASSYLGQGAEQYF.

The chain links TRBV6-5 to TRBJ1-2; 9 bases map to TRBD1. The CDR3 has 15 amino acids. Germline lookup yields CDR1 MNHEY and CDR2 SVGAGI. The ends lost 2 bases at V and 6 bases at J; junction bases unmatched: 7. CDR3 in amino acids: CASSYPGTGLDGYTF. In DNA, the CDR3 is TGTGCCAGCAGTTACCCCGGGACAGGGCTAGATGGCTACACCTTC.

CDR3 in DNA: TGCGCCAGCAGTGAACGAGGTTTGGAAAAACTGTTTTTT. Amino acids: CASSERGLEKLFF. The V call is TRBV10-1, the J call TRBJ1-4, with unresolved D. The V gene's germline CDR1 is WNHNN and CDR2 SYGVQD (reference sequence). The germline V and J ends were trimmed by 3 bases and 8 bases, with 10 bases remaining between them. The CDR3 sequence is 13 residues long.

The chain combines TRBV9 with TRBJ2-7; 12 positions match TRBD1. CDR1 is SGDLS, CDR2 YYNGEE, per germline. CDR3 length: 15 amino acids. Trimming cost V 1 base and J 7 bases; bases outside gene matches: 6. DNA of the CDR3: TGTGCCAGCAGCGTAAGGGGGGACAGGGGGCTGGAGCAGTACTTC. Residues: CASSVRGDRGLEQYF. The full variable domain, in which reference TRBV9 and TRBJ2-7 provide the parts outside the CDR3, is DSGVTQTPKHLITATGQRVTLRCSPRSGDLSVYWYQQSLDQGLQFLIQYYNGEERAKGNILERFSAQQFPDLHSELNLSSLELGDSALYFCASSVRGDRGLEQYFGPGTRLTVT.

The chain carries TRBV11-2 and TRBJ1-4; TRBD1 might be the D (5 bases). Germline V gene lookup returns CDR1 SGHAT and CDR2 FQNNGV. Trimming cost V 5 bases and J 8 bases, with 15 bases left between them. The CDR3 is made up of 14 amino acids. The DNA for the CDR3 is TGTGCCAGCAGCCCCAGGAGGGGACTCGAAAAACTGTTTTTT. It translates to CASSPRRGLEKLFF.